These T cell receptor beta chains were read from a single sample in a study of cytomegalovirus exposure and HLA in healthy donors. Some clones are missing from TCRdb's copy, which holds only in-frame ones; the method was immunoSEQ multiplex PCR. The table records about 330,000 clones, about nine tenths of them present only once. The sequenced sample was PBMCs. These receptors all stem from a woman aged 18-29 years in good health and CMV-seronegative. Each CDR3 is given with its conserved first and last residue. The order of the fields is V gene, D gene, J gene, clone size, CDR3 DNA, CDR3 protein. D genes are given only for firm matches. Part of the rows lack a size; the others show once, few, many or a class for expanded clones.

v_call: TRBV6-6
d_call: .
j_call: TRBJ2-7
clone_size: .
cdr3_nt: TGTGCCAGCAGCTTACAAAACTCCTACGAGCAGTACTTC
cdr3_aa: CASSLQNSYEQYF

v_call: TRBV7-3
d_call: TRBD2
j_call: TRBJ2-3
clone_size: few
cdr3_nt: TGTGCCAGCAGCTCTAGCGGGAGCACAGATACGCAGTATTTT
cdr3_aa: CASSSSGSTDTQYF

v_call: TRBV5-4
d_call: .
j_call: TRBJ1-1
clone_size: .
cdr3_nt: TGTGCCAGCAGCTTGCGGGGGAACACTGAAGCTTTCTTT
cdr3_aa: CASSLRGNTEAFF

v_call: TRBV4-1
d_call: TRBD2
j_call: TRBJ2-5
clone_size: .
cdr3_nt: TGCGCCAGCAGCCAAGGCTCCGGACTAGCGGGAGCCTTAGCTACCCAGTACTTC
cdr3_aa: CASSQGSGLAGALATQYF

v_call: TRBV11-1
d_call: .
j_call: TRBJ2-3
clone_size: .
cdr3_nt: TGTGCCAGCAGCCCCCCCCCTCCAGGGCAGGGCACAGATACGCAGTATTTT
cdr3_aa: CASSPPPPGQGTDTQYF

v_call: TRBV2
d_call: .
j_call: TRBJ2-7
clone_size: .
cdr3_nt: TGTGCCAGCTCAGACGCGGGCGCGGGGTCCTACGAGCAGTACTTC
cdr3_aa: CASSDAGAGSYEQYF

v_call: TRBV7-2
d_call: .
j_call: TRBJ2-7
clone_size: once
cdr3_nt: TGTGCCAGCAGCCCCCCGGGGTCCTACGAGCAGTACTTC
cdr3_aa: CASSPPGSYEQYF

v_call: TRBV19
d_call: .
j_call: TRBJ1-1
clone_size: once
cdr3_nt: TGTGCCAGTAGTATCGGGGGGGCGCAGACTGAAGCTTTCTTT
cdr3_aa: CASSIGGAQTEAFF

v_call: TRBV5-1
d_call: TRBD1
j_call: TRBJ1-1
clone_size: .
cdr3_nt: TGCGCCAGCAGCAGTGACAGGGGGCGCGGATCTGAAGCTTTCTTT
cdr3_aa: CASSSDRGRGSEAFF

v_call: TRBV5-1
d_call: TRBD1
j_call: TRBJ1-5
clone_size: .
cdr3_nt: TGCGCCAGCAGCGGCGGGACAGGGGCCAATCAGCCCCAGCATTTT
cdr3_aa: CASSGGTGANQPQHF

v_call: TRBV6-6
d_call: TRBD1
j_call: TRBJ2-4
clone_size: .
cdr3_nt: TGTGCCAGCAGTTACCCCCCGACAGGGTACAAAAACATTCAGTACTTC
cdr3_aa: CASSYPPTGYKNIQYF

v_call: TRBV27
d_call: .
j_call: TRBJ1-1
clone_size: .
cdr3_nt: TGTGCCAGTACGACAGGCGGCCGGGCTTTCTTT
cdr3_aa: CASTTGGRAFF

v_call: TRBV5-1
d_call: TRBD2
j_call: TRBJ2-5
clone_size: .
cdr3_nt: TGCGCCAGCAGCGGCGGGGGCCAAGAGACCCAGTACTTC
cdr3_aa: CASSGGGQETQYF

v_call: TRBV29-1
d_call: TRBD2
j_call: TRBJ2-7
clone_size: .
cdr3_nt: TGCAGCGTTGAAGAAAGCGGGAGCTCCTACGAGCAGTACTTC
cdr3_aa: CSVEESGSSYEQYF

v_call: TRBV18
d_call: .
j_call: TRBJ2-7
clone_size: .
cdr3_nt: TGTGCCAGCTCACCATCGTTAACCTACGAGCAGTACTTC
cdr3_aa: CASSPSLTYEQYF

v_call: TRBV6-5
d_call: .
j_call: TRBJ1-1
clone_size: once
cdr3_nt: TGTGCCAGCCAGATCGGGGATGACACTGAAGCTTTCTTT
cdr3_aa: CASQIGDDTEAFF

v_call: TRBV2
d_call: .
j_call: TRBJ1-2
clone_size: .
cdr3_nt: TGTGCCAGCAGCCCAATGGGGCGGGGAGCTAACTATGGCTACACCTTC
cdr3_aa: CASSPMGRGANYGYTF

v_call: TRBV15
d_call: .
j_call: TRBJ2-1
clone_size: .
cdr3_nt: TGTGCCACCAGCACCCAGCGCTGGGGCCTCAATGAGCAGTTCTTC
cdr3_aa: CATSTQRWGLNEQFF

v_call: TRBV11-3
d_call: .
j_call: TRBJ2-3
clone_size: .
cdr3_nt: TGTGCCAGCAGCTCCACGGGTTTTAGCACAGATACGCAGTATTTT
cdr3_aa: CASSSTGFSTDTQYF

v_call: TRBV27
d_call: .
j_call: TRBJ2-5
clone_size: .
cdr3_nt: TGTGCCAGCAGTTTACGACCTGAGGCGGGAATCCAAGAGACCCAGTACTTC
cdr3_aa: CASSLRPEAGIQETQYF

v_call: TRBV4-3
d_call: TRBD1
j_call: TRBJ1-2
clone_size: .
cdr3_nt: TGCGCCAGCAGCCGGGCCGGACAGGGAAGTTATGGCTACACCTTC
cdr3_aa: CASSRAGQGSYGYTF

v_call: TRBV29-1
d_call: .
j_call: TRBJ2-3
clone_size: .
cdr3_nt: TGCAGCGTTGATTCGGGGAAAGGCACAGATACGCAGTATTTT
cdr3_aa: CSVDSGKGTDTQYF

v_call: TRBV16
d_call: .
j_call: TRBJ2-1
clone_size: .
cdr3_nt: TGTGCCAGCAGCCAACAGGCCCCTAGCGAACTGTACAATGAGCAGTTCTTC
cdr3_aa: CASSQQAPSELYNEQFF

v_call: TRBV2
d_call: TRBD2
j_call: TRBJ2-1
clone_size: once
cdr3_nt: TGTGCCAGCACCTCCGGATTGACTAGCAGTTACAATGAGCAGTTCTTC
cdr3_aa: CASTSGLTSSYNEQFF

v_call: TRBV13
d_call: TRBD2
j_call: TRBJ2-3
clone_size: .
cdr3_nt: TGTGCCAGCAAAAGAGGGAGGGCTAGCACAGATACGCAGTATTTT
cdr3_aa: CASKRGRASTDTQYF

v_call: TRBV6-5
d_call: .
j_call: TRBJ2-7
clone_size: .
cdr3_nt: TGTGCCAGCAGGCGGGCAGAAGTACACTACGAGCAGTACTTC
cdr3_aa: CASRRAEVHYEQYF

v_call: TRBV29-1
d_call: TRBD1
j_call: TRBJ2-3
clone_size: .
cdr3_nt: TGCAGCGTTGAAGTTCGGGGACAGGGTACAGATACGCAGTATTTT
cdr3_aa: CSVEVRGQGTDTQYF

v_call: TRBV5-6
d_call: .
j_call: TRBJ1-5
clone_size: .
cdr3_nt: TGTGCCAGCAGCTTGGGTCAGAGCAATCAGCCCCAGCATTTT
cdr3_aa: CASSLGQSNQPQHF

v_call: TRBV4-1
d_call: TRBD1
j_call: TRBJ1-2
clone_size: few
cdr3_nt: TGCGCCAGCAGCCAACCGACAGGGGGCCACTATGGCTACACCTTC
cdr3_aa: CASSQPTGGHYGYTF

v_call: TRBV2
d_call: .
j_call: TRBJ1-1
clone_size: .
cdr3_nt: TGTGCCAGCATATCAGGACATAACACTGAAGCTTTCTTT
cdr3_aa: CASISGHNTEAFF

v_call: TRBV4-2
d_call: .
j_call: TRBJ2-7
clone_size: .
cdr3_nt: TGTGCCAGCAGCCAAGCGGGGGCCTACGAGCAGTACTTC
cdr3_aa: CASSQAGAYEQYF

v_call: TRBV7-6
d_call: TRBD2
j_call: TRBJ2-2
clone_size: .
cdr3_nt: TGTGCCAGCAGCTTAGGTTCTAGCGGGAGGTGGGTCCCGAACACCGGGGAGCTGTTTTTT
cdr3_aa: CASSLGSSGRWVPNTGELFF

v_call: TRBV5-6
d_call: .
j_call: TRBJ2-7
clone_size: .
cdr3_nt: TGTGCCAGCAGCTGGGACACGGGGATGAGGAACGAGCAGTACTTC
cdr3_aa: CASSWDTGMRNEQYF

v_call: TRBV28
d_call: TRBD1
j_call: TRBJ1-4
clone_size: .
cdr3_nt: TGTGCCAGCACCCCGTCCAGGGGGCAGTCTGAAAAACTGTTTTTT
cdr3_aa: CASTPSRGQSEKLFF

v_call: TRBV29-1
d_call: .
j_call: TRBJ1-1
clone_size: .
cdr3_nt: TGCAGGGGGGGGTTGTGCACTGAAGCTTTCTTT
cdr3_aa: CRGGLCTEAFF

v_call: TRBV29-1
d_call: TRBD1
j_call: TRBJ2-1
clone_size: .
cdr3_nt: TGCAGCGTTGATCGGGACAGGGGACACAATGAGCAGTTCTTC
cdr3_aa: CSVDRDRGHNEQFF

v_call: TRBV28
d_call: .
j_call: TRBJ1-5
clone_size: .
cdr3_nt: TGTGCCAGCATCCTCCGGGGTGGAGGCAATCAGCCCCAGCATTTT
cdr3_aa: CASILRGGGNQPQHF

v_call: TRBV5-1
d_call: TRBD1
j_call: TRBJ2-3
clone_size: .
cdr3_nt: TGCGCCAGCAGCATGACAGGGGATACGCAGTATTTT
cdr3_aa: CASSMTGDTQYF

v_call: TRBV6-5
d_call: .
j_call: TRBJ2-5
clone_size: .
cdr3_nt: TGTGCCAGCAAACGGGATCCTATGGCAGAGACCCAGTACTTC
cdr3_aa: CASKRDPMAETQYF

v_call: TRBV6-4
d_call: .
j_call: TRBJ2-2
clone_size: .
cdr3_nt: TGTGCCAGCAGTGAACTTGGTCAAACCGGGGAGCTGTTTTTT
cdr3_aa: CASSELGQTGELFF

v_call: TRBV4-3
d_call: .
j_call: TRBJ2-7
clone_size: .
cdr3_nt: TGCGCCAGCAGCCCTGGGCGGGGGCCCTCCTACGAGCAGTACTTC
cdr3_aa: CASSPGRGPSYEQYF

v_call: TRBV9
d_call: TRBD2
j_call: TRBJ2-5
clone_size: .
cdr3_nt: TGTGCCAGCAGCGTAGAGGGGACTAGCGCACAAGAGACCCAGTACTTC
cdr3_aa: CASSVEGTSAQETQYF

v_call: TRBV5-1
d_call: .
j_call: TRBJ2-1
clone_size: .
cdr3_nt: TGCGCCAGCATCTCCGACAGTTCGTGGAATGAGCAGTTCTTC
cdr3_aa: CASISDSSWNEQFF

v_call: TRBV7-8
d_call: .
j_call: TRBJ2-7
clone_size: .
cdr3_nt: TGTGCCAGCAGCTTAGACTTCTACGAGCAGTACTTC
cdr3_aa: CASSLDFYEQYF

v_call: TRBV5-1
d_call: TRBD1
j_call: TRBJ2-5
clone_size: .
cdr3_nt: TGCGCCAGCAGCTTGGAAGGGGGCGCGGAGACCCAGTACTTC
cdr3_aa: CASSLEGGAETQYF